The 16 T cell receptor beta chains in this list originate from one sample, sequenced in a study of cytomegalovirus exposure and HLA in healthy donors. It was with 60 Vbeta and 13 Jbeta primers that the PCR ran. Using immunoSEQ multiplex PCR, the repertoire was profiled, and TCRdb retains in-frame clones only, with some absent. The table lists approximately 150,000 clones, approximately 75% of them singletons. Material: PBMCs. Receptors originate from a young man in good health and CMV-seropositive.

This chain uses TRBV7-2 with TRBJ1-2; 7 bases line up with TRBD1. The CDR3 sequence is 13 residues long. Per germline, CDR1 SGHTA and CDR2 FQGNSA. V was pared by 5 bases and J by 4 bases, with 4 bases of the junction left unmatched. CDR3 loop: CASSPGTAYGYTF. CDR3 DNA: TGTGCCAGCAGCCCAGGGACAGCCTATGGCTACACCTTC.

In its sample, this clone was seen once. The chain combines TRBV29-1 with TRBJ2-7; TRBD1 agrees at 7 bases. The CDR3 extends over 12 amino acids. The V gene's germline CDR1 is SQVTM and CDR2 ANQGSEA. The V gene end was trimmed by 5 bases and the J gene end by 2 bases; junction bases not matched to a gene: 3. CDR3 sequence reads: CSVRDSPYEQYF. Here the CDR3 DNA reads TGCAGCGTTCGGGACAGTCCCTACGAGCAGTACTTC.

This clone has only a few counts. V gene TRBV5-6 combines with J gene TRBJ1-5, with D maybe TRBD1 (6 bases). Per the germline V gene, CDR1 is SGHDT and CDR2 is YYEEEE. Trimming stripped 2 bases from V and 4 bases from J, with 13 bases between. This CDR3 is built from 15 residues. DNA for the CDR3: TGTGCCAGCAGCTTCCTTTCAGGGGATAATCAGCCCCAGCATTTT. The encoded protein is CASSFLSGDNQPQHF.

This clone was found a few times. The chain combines TRBV7-9 with TRBJ2-6; D is unresolved. Germline CDR1 SEHNR, CDR2 FQNEAQ (reference sequence). The CDR3 totals 13 residues. V was pared by 5 bases and J by 4 bases, with 6 bases between. CDR3 sequence (DNA): TGTGCCAGCAGCCCTCAGGGGGCCAACGTCCTGACTTTC. Its protein is CASSPQGANVLTF.

This chain uses TRBV4-2 with TRBJ1-6, with 10 bases identical to TRBD1. Germline trimming cut 6 bases from V and 10 bases from J; bases unmatched to any gene: 6. CDR1 and CDR2 (germline): LGHNA, YNFKEQ. The CDR3 is made up of 14 amino acids. The CDR3 coding sequence is TGTGCCAGCAGTACCGGGACAGGGGAATCACCCCTCCACTTT. Protein sequence: CASSTGTGESPLHF.

The CDR3 protein is CASSPVPGQGGRNQPQHF. DNA for the CDR3: TGCGCCAGCAGCCCGGTCCCGGGACAGGGTGGGAGGAATCAGCCCCAGCATTTT. This chain connects TRBV4-1 to TRBJ1-5; 9 bases align to TRBD1. Trimming removed 4 bases from V and 4 bases from J; junction bases left unmatched: 14. Germline V gene data show CDR1 as MGHRA and CDR2 as YSYEKL. This CDR3 comprises 18 residues.

The CDR3 DNA follows: TGTGCCAGCACCTCACCAACAGGGGATACGCAGTATTTT. Amino acid sequence: CASTSPTGDTQYF. This rearrangement joins TRBV25-1 to TRBJ2-3; tentatively, D is TRBD1 (6 bases). The CDR3 extends over 13 amino acids. Germline V gives CDR1 MGHDK, CDR2 SYGVNS. The V end was cut by 7 bases, the J end by 6 bases, with 14 bases between.

The J gene is TRBJ2-7, the V gene TRBV2; 8 nucleotides agree with TRBD1. Per the germline V gene, CDR1 is SNHLY and CDR2 is FYNNEI. The CDR3 has 13 amino acids. V lost 4 bases to trimming and J lost 4 bases; unmatched junction nucleotides: 3. As DNA, the CDR3 is TGTGCCAGCAGTGGGACAGGGAAGTACGAGCAGTACTTC. Translated: CASSGTGKYEQYF.

The CDR3 loop reads CASSTDRDTEAFF. DNA of the CDR3: TGTGCCAGCAGTACAGACAGGGACACTGAAGCTTTCTTT. The gene calls are TRBV6-6 and TRBJ1-1; TRBD1 matches 7 bases. J was trimmed by 3 bases and V by 5 bases; bases with no gene match: 3. Germline CDR1 and CDR2: MNHNY and SVGAGI (reference sequence). The CDR3 is made up of 13 amino acids.

This chain connects TRBV6-4 to TRBJ2-2; 11 nucleotides align to TRBD1. This CDR3 has 15 amino acids. The junction had 7 bases not matched to a gene; V was cut back by 5 bases and J by 8 bases. The V gene's germline CDR1 is MRHNA and CDR2 SNTAGT. The CDR3: CASSPGQGAKGELFF. The CDR3 nucleotides read TGTGCCAGCAGTCCCGGACAGGGGGCTAAGGGGGAGCTGTTTTTT.

The chain is built from TRBV6-1 and TRBJ2-4; the D is unclear. V dropped 1 base and J dropped 8 bases, with 15 bases sitting between them. Germline CDR1 is MNHNS and CDR2 is SASEGT. CDR3 size: 15 residues. The CDR3 protein is CASSEDTLGLDIQYF. CDR3 bases: TGTGCCAGCAGTGAAGACACCCTGGGCTTGGACATTCAGTACTTC.

The CDR3 DNA reads TGCGCCAGCAGCCAAGATGCAGGGGGGCAGGGGGAGACCCAGTACTTC. Protein product: CASSQDAGGQGETQYF. This sequence joins TRBV4-1 and TRBJ2-5; D is possibly TRBD1 (7 bases). Germline-derived CDR1 and CDR2 are MGHRA and YSYEKL. This CDR3 has 16 residues. The V end was cut by 0 bases, the J end by 5 bases, with 16 bases between.

This chain links TRBV2 with TRBJ1-6, with 10 bases fitting TRBD1. Per the germline V gene, CDR1 is SNHLY and CDR2 is FYNNEI. The CDR3 contains 15 residues. V dropped 11 bases and J dropped 0; count of bases not matched to a gene: 4. Written as DNA, the CDR3 is TGTGCCTCGACAGGGGGCGCCTCCTATAATTCACCCCTCCACTTT. It encodes CASTGGASYNSPLHF.

The chain combines TRBV2 with TRBJ2-1; 11 bases map to TRBD2. Germline values: CDR1 SNHLY, CDR2 FYNNEI. V lost 0 bases, J lost 4 bases, and 2 bases stayed unmatched. This CDR3 contains 16 residues. CDR3 sequence: CASSEAGLAEYNEQFF. The CDR3 region has the DNA TGTGCCAGCAGTGAAGCGGGACTAGCGGAATACAATGAGCAGTTCTTC.

The chain recombines TRBV4-3 with TRBJ2-3; D possibly corresponds to TRBD1 (6 bases). The CDR3 length is 17 residues. Trimming cost V 0 bases and J 4 bases, with 17 bases left between them. Per the germline V gene, CDR1 is LGHNA and CDR2 is YSLEER. The CDR3 loop reads CASSQDSDVRGPDTQYF. The CDR3 nucleotides are TGCGCCAGCAGCCAAGATTCAGATGTCAGGGGTCCAGATACGCAGTATTTT.

The chain links TRBV7-9 to TRBJ2-3, with 13 bases identical to TRBD2. Looked up from germline, CDR1 is SEHNR and CDR2 is FQNEAQ (reference sequence). V shed 3 bases, J shed 6 bases, and the junction held 9 bases outside the gene matches. CDR3 length: 17 residues. Here the CDR3 reads CASSFPLAGGPLDTQYF. The CDR3 coding sequence is TGTGCCAGCAGCTTCCCACTAGCGGGGGGGCCTTTGGATACGCAGTATTTT.